This section outlines one T cell receptor (beta chain) sequence together with its context. The data were obtained in a study of T cell responses to AZD1222 COVID-19 vaccine. V was shortened by 2 bases and J by 5 bases, with 11 bases between the two germline ends. The CDR3 is made up of 14 amino acids. Germline loops: CDR1 SGHDN, CDR2 FVKESK. Repertoires were generated with immunoSEQ multiplex PCR, while TCRdb's copy carries only in-frame clones and drops some. The sample yields over 100,000 clones, roughly 90% seen once. The rearrangement joins TRBV14 to TRBJ2-3; no clear D. The TCR was taken from an adult in good health. The source material was peripheral blood, sampled on day 0 of MenACWY control vaccination. In DNA, the CDR3 is TGTGCCAGCAGCCAAAGTTCATGGGGAGATACGCAGTATTTT. Translating it yields CASSQSSWGDTQYF.